The clone carrying this TCR beta chain was detected many times. What it binds is not known. After removal of 6 bases from V and 3 bases from J, the junction contained 4 bases not matched to a gene. The CDR3 length is 15 residues. Germline V gene sequence: CDR1 MNHEY, CDR2 SVGEGT. The data originate from a study of blood T cells in healthy people across ages. Study observations and caveats: Compared with aged donors, long-lived donors showed fewer expanded clones, suggesting selection.

Caucasian, healthy and from Russia, the donors were aged between about 6 and 90. Peripheral blood samples of 9 to 10 milliliters were drawn from each donor. It was with a sample-barcoded 5' primer and a J-beta primer mix that a second PCR of roughly 7 to 11 cycles was run. Researchers report that a template-switch adaptor with 12 random nucleotides tagged each cDNA molecule. TCRdb redid the calling of the 5' RACE reads with MiXCR, one entry per CDR3 protein. The sample gives about 1,800,000 distinct CDR3 sequences, 25% to 30% of which show up once; 7.7% is in the top ten. Sequencing input: blood. V usage is TRBV6-2 or TRBV6-3 and J usage is TRBJ2-3; 12 positions agree with TRBD2. The TCR sequence derives from a woman aged 25 to 39 in good health. The CDR3 protein is CASSRLAGVTDTQYF. The CDR3 DNA reads as TGTGCCAGCAGCCGACTAGCGGGAGTGACAGATACGCAGTATTTT.